This T cell receptor (beta chain) is drawn from a study of cytomegalovirus exposure and HLA in healthy donors. Study-wide results and caveats: Accurate prediction of HLA-A and HLA-B alleles (for most subjects) was reportedly achieved from TCR beta sequences. Analysis was carried out at a later point, and it linked a missense DCLRE1C variant to TCR beta V- and J-gene trimming.

On this clone itself: Its antigen is not identified.

CDR3 length equals 14 residues. The junction had 4 bases not matched to a gene; V was cut back by 3 bases and J by 8 bases. The V gene's germline CDR1 is SGHVS and CDR2 FNYEAQ. 60 Vbeta and 13 Jbeta primers were used in PCR. Source study methods: Among the unique TCR beta chains that a later analysis counted, about 84 million in all, some 10 million were shared. This table comes from immunoSEQ multiplex PCR, and its TCRdb copy is limited to in-frame clones, with some not included. V and J calls plus clone size are reproduced from that table; the DNA served to infer D and trimming. The table has approximately 200,000 clones, around 80% seen once; the top ten hold around 16%.

The clonotype originates from a man aged 35-49 years in good health and CMV-seronegative. The V and J genes are TRBV7-6 and TRBJ1-4, with 9 bases that match TRBD1. The sample was PBMCs. Here the CDR3 reads CASSFRQGGEKLFF. The CDR3 DNA reads TGTGCCAGCAGCTTCAGACAGGGGGGCGAAAAACTGTTTTTT.